This TCR beta chain emerged from a study of blood T cells in healthy people across ages. Study overall: The template switching approach captured approximately one barcoded beta molecule for every two T cells. Study conclusions and caveats: Using unsorted PBMCs precluded a conclusive naive versus antigen-experienced comparison. Higher naive T cell percentage went strongly together with higher TCR beta diversity.

This clonotype was counted only a few times. The antigen is undetermined. The CDR3 has 16 residues. V was trimmed by 0 bases and J by 1 base, leaving 13 bases between them. CDR1 and CDR2 (germline): KGHSH, LQKENI. Using a J-beta primer mix together with a sample-barcoded 5' primer, a second PCR was run for about 6 to 11 cycles. TCRdb used MiXCR to reprocess the 5' RACE reads, holding one entry per CDR3 protein. The table records just under 550,000 distinct CDR3 sequences, about 25% of them present only once. The sample was also linked to a second study, of T cells of mothers and their children.

This receptor was obtained from a boy younger than 18 in good health. The sequenced material came from blood. The chain recombines TRBV18 with TRBJ2-7; D might be TRBD2 (5 bases). CDR3: CASSPPKTGRSYEQYF. DNA for the CDR3: TGTGCCAGCTCACCACCGAAAACGGGAAGGTCCTACGAGCAGTACTTC. Full variable domain (missing parts from reference TRBV18 and TRBJ2-7): NAGVMQNPRHLVRRRGQEARLRCSPMKGHSHVYWYRQLPEEGLKFMVYLQKENIIDESGMPKERFSAEFPKEGPSILRIQQVVRGDSAAYFCASSPPKTGRSYEQYFGPGTRLTVT.